This passage covers 26 T cell receptor beta chains from one sample sequenced in a study of OX40 agonist ivuxolimab in advanced cancers. Method: immunoSEQ multiplex PCR; TCRdb's copy keeps in-frame clones and lacks some. Altogether some 51,000 clones are present, about 87% being singletons, with the ten largest covering less than 60%. The starting material was CD4+ or CD8+ T cells sorted from blood, obtained in a trial of the OX40 agonist ivuxolimab. The receptors come from an adult with an advanced solid tumor such as melanoma, head and neck, liver or kidney cancer.

The chain has TRBV13 and TRBJ1-1; the D is unclear. This CDR3 spans 12 amino acids. V lost 5 bases to trimming and J lost 7 bases, with 11 bases between them. CDR1 is PRHDT and CDR2 is FYEKMQ in the germline V gene (reference sequence). In DNA, the CDR3 is TGTGCCAGCAGCCCCGGGAACCGTGAAGCTTTCTTT. This gives the protein CASSPGNREAFF. The full variable domain, in which reference TRBV13 and TRBJ1-1 provide the parts outside the CDR3, is AAGVIQSPRHLIKEKRETATLKCYPIPRHDTVYWYQQGPGQDPQFLISFYEKMQSDKGSIPDRFSAQQFSDYHSELNMSSLELGDSALYFCASSPGNREAFFGQGTRLTVV.

A single count supports this clone. This chain uses TRBV7-6 with TRBJ1-3; 7 positions match TRBD1. The V segment lost 6 bases and the J segment 6 bases; nucleotides outside the gene matches: 8. Germline V gene lookup returns CDR1 SGHVS and CDR2 FNYEAQ. The CDR3 has 14 amino acids. The DNA of the CDR3 is TGTGCCAGCAGGGCTACGACAGGGACAAACACCATATATTTT. The encoded protein is CASRATTGTNTIYF.

The rearrangement links TRBV14 to TRBJ2-7; the D is unclear. The germline CDR1 and CDR2 sequences are SGHDN and FVKESK. The CDR3 totals 13 residues. V was trimmed by 1 base and J by 4 bases, leaving 8 bases between them. The CDR3 here is CASSQGRSYEQYF. The CDR3 DNA reads TGTGCCAGCAGCCAAGGCAGGAGTTACGAGCAGTACTTC.

This clone appeared a few times. This chain links TRBV19 with TRBJ1-5; the D is unclear. The ends were cut back, 6 bases at V and 3 bases at J, with 6 bases in the middle. From germline, CDR1 is LNHDA and CDR2 SQIVND (reference sequence). The CDR3 length is 12 residues. The CDR3 region is CASRWPNQPQHF. CDR3 nucleotides: TGTGCCAGTAGGTGGCCCAATCAGCCCCAGCATTTT. The variable domain in full, completed from reference TRBV19 and TRBJ1-5, reads DGGITQSPKYLFRKEGQNVTLSCEQNLNHDAMYWYRQDPGQGLRLIYYSQIVNDFQKGDIAEGYSVSREKKESFPLTVTSAQKNPTAFYLCASRWPNQPQHFGDGTRLSIL.

The V call is TRBV9, the J call TRBJ2-7; D gene unclear. V was cut by 4 bases and J by 0 bases, with 8 bases left in between. The germline V gene encodes CDR1 SGDLS and CDR2 YYNGEE. This CDR3 is 13 amino acids long. Here the CDR3 reads CASSPDGSYEQYF. CDR3 DNA: TGTGCCAGCAGCCCCGACGGCTCCTACGAGCAGTACTTC.

Here the CDR3 reads CATSLGLSGSGTDTQYF. The CDR3 DNA follows: TGTGCCACCAGCCTAGGACTAAGCGGATCTGGCACAGATACGCAGTATTTT. The genes are TRBV15 and TRBJ2-3; weak D call: TRBD2 (6 bases). Trimming removed 5 bases from V and 1 base from J, with 19 bases in between. Germline lookup yields CDR1 LNHNV and CDR2 YYDKDF (reference sequence). This CDR3 has 17 amino acids.

Only a few counts were recorded for this clone. The chain uses TRBV27 and TRBJ1-6, with TRBD1 as a possible D gene (5 bases). The ends were cut back, 5 bases at V and 10 bases at J, with 9 bases in the middle. CDR3 length: 12 residues. The germline CDR1 and CDR2 sequences are MNHEY and SMNVEV (reference sequence). The DNA of the CDR3 is TGTGCCAGCAGTGGGGGGGTCTCACCCCTCCACTTT. Encoded protein: CASSGGVSPLHF.

This clone occurred once. The V gene is TRBV7-2, the J gene TRBJ1-1, with 7 bases identical to TRBD1. Germline assignment: CDR1 SGHTA and CDR2 FQGNSA. The CDR3 runs to 12 residues. V trimming: 3 bases; J trimming: 6 bases; junction bases outside the gene matches: 1. This CDR3 reads CASSFGTAEAFF. CDR3 DNA sequence: TGTGCCAGCAGCTTCGGGACAGCTGAAGCTTTCTTT.

This chain joins TRBV9 and TRBJ2-2; 8 bases match TRBD2. CDR1 is SGDLS, CDR2 YYNGEE, per germline. This CDR3 contains 14 residues. The ends lost 6 bases at V and 7 bases at J; junction bases unmatched: 8. CDR3 loop: CASNPGGLSGELFF. The CDR3 DNA reads as TGTGCCAGCAACCCGGGGGGGTTAAGCGGGGAGCTGTTTTTT.

This chain uses TRBV28 with TRBJ1-4, with a possible D match to TRBD1 (5 bases). The V gene's germline CDR1 is MDHEN and CDR2 SYDVKM. The V end lost 8 bases, the J end lost 8 bases, and 18 bases lay between the germline ends. The CDR3 has 14 residues. The DNA of the CDR3 is TGTGCCAGCTCCCCCCAGGGAGCCATCGAAAAACTGTTTTTT. Its protein product is CASSPQGAIEKLFF.

This chain joins TRBV5-8 and TRBJ1-2; D possibly corresponds to TRBD1 (6 bases). The V gene lost 2 bases and the J gene lost 4 bases, with 15 bases spanning the gap. The germline CDR1 and CDR2 sequences are SGHTS and YDEGEE. The CDR3 totals 15 residues. The CDR3 loop is CASSFPGEWTYGYTF. DNA of the CDR3: TGTGCCAGCAGCTTCCCAGGGGAATGGACCTATGGCTACACCTTC.

The V and J genes are TRBV6-4 and TRBJ1-1; no clear D gene. V was clipped by 6 bases and J by 5 bases, with 16 bases between them. Germline V gene lookup returns CDR1 MRHNA and CDR2 SNTAGT. This CDR3 has 14 residues. The CDR3 region has the DNA TGTGCCAGCAGCAGACATTCCTCGAGTACTGAAGCTTTCTTT. It translates to CASSRHSSSTEAFF.

This clone showed up just once. The V and J genes are TRBV7-6 and TRBJ2-2; unclear D gene. V was trimmed by 4 bases and J by 6 bases, leaving 6 bases between them. CDR1 is SGHVS, CDR2 FNYEAQ, per germline. The CDR3 runs to 12 residues. The CDR3 DNA follows: TGTGCCAGCAGCTCTCCAGCCGGGGAGCTGTTTTTT. This gives the protein CASSSPAGELFF.

The CDR3 spells CASLPTPGQGFREQFF. In DNA, the CDR3 is TGTGCCAGCCTTCCCACGCCGGGACAAGGGTTTAGGGAGCAGTTCTTC. V gene TRBV27 combines with J gene TRBJ2-1, with D perhaps matching TRBD1 (6 bases). V lost 8 bases and J lost 10, with 27 bases in between. Germline CDR1 reads MNHEY; CDR2 reads SMNVEV (reference sequence). This CDR3 is built from 16 residues.

The chain carries TRBV6-1 and TRBJ2-3, with no clear D. The CDR3 is made up of 12 amino acids. Germline V lookup: CDR1 MNHNS, CDR2 SASEGT. Deletions cut 5 bases from V and 4 bases from J, with 7 bases between. The CDR3 sequence is CASSLVPDTQYF. In nucleotides, the CDR3 is TGTGCCAGCAGTCTAGTTCCAGATACGCAGTATTTT.

The chain joins TRBV4-1 to TRBJ1-4; D uncertain. V was trimmed by 3 bases and J by 5 bases, leaving 13 bases between them. Germline V lookup: CDR1 MGHRA, CDR2 YSYEKL. The CDR3 is made up of 15 amino acids. The CDR3 DNA reads as TGCGCCAGCAGCCAGGAGACCGTCGGGAATGAAAAACTGTTTTTT. It translates to CASSQETVGNEKLFF.

The count of this clone is one. The chain combines TRBV27 with TRBJ2-1; a possible D gene is TRBD1 (6 bases). CDR1 and CDR2 (germline): MNHEY, SMNVEV (reference sequence). Trimming shortened V by 1 base and J by 7 bases, and 11 bases separated the two germline ends. The CDR3 sequence is 14 residues long. The CDR3 region has the DNA TGTGCCAGCAGTTTATGGGACACGAATAATGAGCAGTTCTTC. Its translation is CASSLWDTNNEQFF.

The V gene is TRBV4-1, the J gene TRBJ2-1, with TRBD1 identical over 9 bases. Per germline, CDR1 MGHRA and CDR2 YSYEKL. The CDR3 is 13 residues long. Germline trimming cut 5 bases from V and 6 bases from J; bases unmatched to any gene: 2. The CDR3 region has the DNA TGCGCCAGCAGCAGGGACAGGGTCAATGAGCAGTTCTTC. Translated, it gives CASSRDRVNEQFF.

The V gene is TRBV12-5, the J gene TRBJ1-3; D not resolved. V lost 6 bases and J 1 base, leaving 7 bases between the germline ends. CDR3 size: 13 residues. Germline V lookup: CDR1 LGHNT, CDR2 FRNRAP. The CDR3 DNA follows: TGTGCTAGTGGGGTGGGGTCTGGAAACACCATATATTTT. Translating gives CASGVGSGNTIYF.

This clone was picked up one time. This chain connects TRBV6-4 to TRBJ2-1; 8 nucleotides align to TRBD1. The CDR3 has 15 amino acids. CDR1 is MRHNA and CDR2 is SNTAGT in the germline V gene. V trimming: 0 bases; J trimming: 3 bases; junction bases outside the gene matches: 1. In DNA, the CDR3 is TGTGCCAGCAGTGACTCCGGGACAGGCTACAATGAGCAGTTCTTC. Translated: CASSDSGTGYNEQFF.

The CDR3 region is CASSGHSSVTDTQYF. The CDR3 bases are TGCGCCAGCAGCGGACACAGTTCTGTCACAGATACGCAGTATTTT. The chain joins TRBV4-3 to TRBJ2-3; D may be TRBD1 (5 bases). The CDR3 extends over 15 amino acids. Per germline, CDR1 LGHNA and CDR2 YSLEER. Deletions cut 5 bases from V and 2 bases from J, with 14 bases between.

The chain employs TRBV13 and TRBJ2-1; maybe TRBD1 (6 bases). This CDR3 is 16 amino acids long. Deletions cut 2 bases from V and 5 bases from J, with 16 bases between. Looked up from germline, CDR1 is PRHDT and CDR2 is FYEKMQ (reference sequence). CDR3 sequence reads: CASSLFEWGPDNEQFF. The DNA of the CDR3 is TGTGCCAGCAGCTTATTTGAATGGGGGCCTGACAATGAGCAGTTCTTC.

Only one count was recorded for this clone. The chain joins TRBV7-7 to TRBJ2-1; no definite D call. Trimming took off 2 bases at V and 0 bases at J, with 11 bases between the two ends. From germline, CDR1 is SSHAT and CDR2 FNYEAQ (reference sequence). The CDR3 consists of 16 residues. The CDR3 DNA sequence: TGTGCCAGCAGCTTATCGCTGATCGCCTCCTACAATGAGCAGTTCTTC. This sequence encodes CASSLSLIASYNEQFF.

This clone was counted a single time. This chain uses TRBV4-3 with TRBJ2-7, with 10 bases lining up with TRBD2. The V gene's germline CDR1 is LGHNA and CDR2 YSLEER. With 3 bases clipped from V and 7 bases from J, the junction kept 12 bases outside the gene matches. The CDR3 has 16 amino acids. CDR3 sequence reads: CASSQALAGGLGEQYF. The CDR3 DNA is TGCGCCAGCAGCCAGGCCTTAGCGGGGGGCCTTGGGGAGCAGTACTTC.

The chain uses TRBV28 and TRBJ2-7; TRBD1 aligns across 7 bases. The V gene end was trimmed by 7 bases and the J gene end by 6 bases; junction bases not matched to a gene: 9. There are 13 residues in the CDR3. Germline V CDR1 and CDR2: MDHEN, SYDVKM. CDR3 nucleotides: TGTGCCAGCACCCACAGGGGAACCGCCGAGCAGTACTTC. Translated: CASTHRGTAEQYF.

The V call is TRBV27, the J call TRBJ2-3, with TRBD2 matching over 8 bases. The germline V gene encodes CDR1 MNHEY and CDR2 SMNVEV (reference sequence). Losses at the gene ends were 1 base for V and 3 bases for J; bases not matched to a gene: 6. CDR3 length equals 16 residues. CDR3 loop: CASSLWGTGGTDTQYF. The CDR3 DNA reads TGTGCCAGCAGTTTATGGGGGACGGGGGGGACAGATACGCAGTATTTT.